A single T cell receptor beta chain is shown here with its context. This entry comes from a study of blood T cell repertoires in COVID-19. Source study methods: How many nucleated cells were present was estimated from reference gene primer amplification. The assay was immunoSEQ multiplex PCR, and TCRdb's table has in-frame clones only and misses some. V and J calls and clone size are copied from that table; D and trimming were computed from the DNA. The table lists 200,000 or so clones, about 80% of them singletons. Looked up from germline, CDR1 is SGHRS and CDR2 is YFSETQ. With V trimmed by 0 bases and J by 3 bases, 2 bases remained unmatched. The CDR3 length is 15 residues.

This sequence joins TRBV5-1 and TRBJ2-2, with 7 bases aligning to TRBD1. This TCR came from a woman in her forties or fifties who had been exposed to COVID-19. The specimen was PBMCs or T cells enriched from blood (not recorded which). The CDR3: CASSLDRGYTGELFF. The CDR3 nucleotides are TGCGCCAGCAGCTTGGACAGGGGTTACACCGGGGAGCTGTTTTTT.